The clone carrying this T cell receptor (beta chain) was seen more than once but under ten times. Antigen unknown. V was pared by 5 bases and J by 7 bases, with 12 bases between. Germline lookup yields CDR1 SGHTA and CDR2 FQGNSA. The CDR3 consists of 14 residues. This sample was included in a study of a mutant IDH1 vaccine in newly diagnosed glioma. Study-level background: The study started vaccination 4-6 weeks after radiotherapy alone, or with temozolomide cycles. It was radiotherapy, temozolomide, or both that patients received previously, with most receiving both.

The method was immunoSEQ multiplex PCR; TCRdb's version includes in-frame clones alone and lacks a portion of them. The sample includes around 30,000 clones, 50% to 60% of them seen just once. Time point: week 5, during vaccination. Each vaccine dose was 300 ug of mutant IDH1 20-mer peptide, with topical imiquimod. Diagnosis in the donors showed new WHO grade 3 or 4 astrocytomas that were IDH1-mutant and ATRX-lost. The V and J genes are TRBV7-2 and TRBJ1-6; D unclear. This specimen was PBMCs, taken from a glioma patient whose treatment included an IDH1 peptide vaccine. This receptor was obtained from a woman aged 18-35 years with glioma. In DNA form, the CDR3 reads TGTGCCAGCAGCCCGGACTGGCAGAATTCACCCCTCCACTTT. This encodes CASSPDWQNSPLHF.